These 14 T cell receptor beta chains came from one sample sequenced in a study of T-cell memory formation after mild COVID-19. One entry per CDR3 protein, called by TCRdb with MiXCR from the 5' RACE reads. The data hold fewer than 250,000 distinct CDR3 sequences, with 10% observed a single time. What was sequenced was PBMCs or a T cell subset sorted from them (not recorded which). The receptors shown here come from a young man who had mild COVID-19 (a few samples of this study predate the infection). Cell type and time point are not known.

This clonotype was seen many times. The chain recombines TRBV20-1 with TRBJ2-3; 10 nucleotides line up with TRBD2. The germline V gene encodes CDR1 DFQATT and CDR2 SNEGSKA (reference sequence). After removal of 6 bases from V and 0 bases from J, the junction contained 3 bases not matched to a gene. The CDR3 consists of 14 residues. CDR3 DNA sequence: TGCAGTGCCCTACTAGCGGGGAGCACAGATACGCAGTATTTT. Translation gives CSALLAGSTDTQYF.

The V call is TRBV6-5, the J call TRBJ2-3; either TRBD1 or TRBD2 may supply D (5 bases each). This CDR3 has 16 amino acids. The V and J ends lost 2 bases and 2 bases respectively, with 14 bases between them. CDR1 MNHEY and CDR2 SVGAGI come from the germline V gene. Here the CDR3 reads CASSYRGGRLTDTQYF. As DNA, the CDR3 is TGTGCCAGCAGTTACCGGGGCGGGCGACTCACAGATACGCAGTATTTT.

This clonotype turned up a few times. Here the CDR3 DNA reads TGTGCCAGCAGCGTTACATGGGCCAAAAACATTCAGTACTTC. It codes for CASSVTWAKNIQYF. V gene TRBV3-1 combines with J gene TRBJ2-4, with D unclear. Germline CDR1 reads LGHDT; CDR2 reads YNNKEL (reference sequence). V lost 5 bases and J lost 1, with 9 bases in between. The CDR3 length is 14 residues.

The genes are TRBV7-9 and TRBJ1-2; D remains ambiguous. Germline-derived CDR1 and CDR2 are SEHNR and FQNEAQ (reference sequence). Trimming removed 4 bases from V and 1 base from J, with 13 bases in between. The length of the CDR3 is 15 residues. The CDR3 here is CASSSRRQLNYGYTF. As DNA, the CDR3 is TGTGCCAGCAGCTCGAGGAGGCAGCTTAACTATGGCTACACCTTC.

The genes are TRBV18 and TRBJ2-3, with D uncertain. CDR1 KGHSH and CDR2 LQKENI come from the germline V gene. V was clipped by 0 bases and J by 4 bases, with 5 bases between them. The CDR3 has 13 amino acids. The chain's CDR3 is CASSPPPADTQYF. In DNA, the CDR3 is TGTGCCAGCTCACCACCCCCGGCAGATACGCAGTATTTT.

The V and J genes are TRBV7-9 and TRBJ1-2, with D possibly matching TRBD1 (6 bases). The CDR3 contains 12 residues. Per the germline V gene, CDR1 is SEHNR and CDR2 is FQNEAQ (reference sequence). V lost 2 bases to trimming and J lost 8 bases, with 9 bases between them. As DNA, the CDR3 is TGTGCCAGCAGCTTACAGGGGCAAGGCTACACCTTC. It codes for CASSLQGQGYTF.

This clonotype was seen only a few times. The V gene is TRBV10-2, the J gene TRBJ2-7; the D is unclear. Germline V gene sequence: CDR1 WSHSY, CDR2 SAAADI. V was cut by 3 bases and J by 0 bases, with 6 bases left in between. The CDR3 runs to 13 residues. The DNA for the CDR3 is TGCGCCAGCAGTGACTCTCGCTCCTACGAGCAGTACGTC. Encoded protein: CASSDSRSYEQYV.

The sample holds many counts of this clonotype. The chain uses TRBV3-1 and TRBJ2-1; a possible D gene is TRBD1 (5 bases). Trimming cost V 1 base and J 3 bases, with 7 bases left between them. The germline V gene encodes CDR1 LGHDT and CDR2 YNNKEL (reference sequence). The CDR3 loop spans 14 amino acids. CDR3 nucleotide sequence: TGTGCCAGCAGCCAAGGGGGCAGCTACAATGAGCAGTTCTTC. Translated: CASSQGGSYNEQFF.

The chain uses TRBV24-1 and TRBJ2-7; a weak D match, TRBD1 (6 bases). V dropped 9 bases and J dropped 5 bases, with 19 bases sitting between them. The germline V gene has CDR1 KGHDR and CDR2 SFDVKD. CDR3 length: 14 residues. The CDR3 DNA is TGTGCCACCCGGACAGTGGGCCATTCGGACGAGCAGTACTTC. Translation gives CATRTVGHSDEQYF.

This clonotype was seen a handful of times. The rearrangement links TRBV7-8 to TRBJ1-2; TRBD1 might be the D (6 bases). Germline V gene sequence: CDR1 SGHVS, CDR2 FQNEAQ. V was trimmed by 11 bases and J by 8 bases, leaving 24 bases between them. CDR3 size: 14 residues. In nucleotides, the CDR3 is TGTGCCTCGGGGCCTACAGGGTTATCTGGGGGCTACACCTTC. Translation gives CASGPTGLSGGYTF.

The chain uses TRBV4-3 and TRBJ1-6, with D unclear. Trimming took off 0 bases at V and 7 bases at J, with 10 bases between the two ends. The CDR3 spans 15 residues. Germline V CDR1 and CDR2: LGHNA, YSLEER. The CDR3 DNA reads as TGCGCCAGCAGCCAAGATCCGGGGTTGAATTCACCCCTCCACTTT. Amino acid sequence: CASSQDPGLNSPLHF.

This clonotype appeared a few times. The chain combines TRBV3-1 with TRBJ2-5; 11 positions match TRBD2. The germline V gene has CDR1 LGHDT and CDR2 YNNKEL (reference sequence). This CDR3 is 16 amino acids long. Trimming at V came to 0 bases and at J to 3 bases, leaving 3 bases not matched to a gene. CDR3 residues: CASSQDQLAGEETQYF. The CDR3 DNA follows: TGTGCCAGCAGCCAAGATCAACTAGCGGGGGAAGAGACCCAGTACTTC.

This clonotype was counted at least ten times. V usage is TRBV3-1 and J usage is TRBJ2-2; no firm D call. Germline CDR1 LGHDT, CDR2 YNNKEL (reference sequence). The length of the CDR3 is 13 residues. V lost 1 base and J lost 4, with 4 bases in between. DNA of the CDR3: TGTGCCAGCAGCCAAGTGGGCACCGGGGAGCTGTTTTTT. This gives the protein CASSQVGTGELFF. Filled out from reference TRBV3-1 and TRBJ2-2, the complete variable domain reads DTAVSQTPKYLVTQMGNDKSIKCEQNLGHDTMYWYKQDSKKFLKIMFSYNNKELIINETVPNRFSPKSPDKAHLNLHINSLELGDSAVYFCASSQVGTGELFFGEGSRLTVL.

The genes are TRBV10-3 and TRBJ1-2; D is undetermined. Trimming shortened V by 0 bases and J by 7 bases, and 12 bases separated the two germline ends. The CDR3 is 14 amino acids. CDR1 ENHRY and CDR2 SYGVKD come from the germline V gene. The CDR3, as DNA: TGTGCCATCAGTGAGTCTTGGACGGTCATTGGCTACACCTTC. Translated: CAISESWTVIGYTF.